Listed below are T cell receptor beta chains from one sample, sequenced in a study of graft-versus-host responses after intestinal transplantation. Profiling relied on immunoSEQ multiplex PCR, and the TCRdb table lists in-frame clones only, not all of them. The repertoire holds under 65,000 clones, 94% seen once, with about 0.38% in the top ten. Antigen specificity for these receptors is unknown. Here the sequenced sample was unstimulated CD4+ T cells sorted from spleen or lymph node cells, taken before transplant. These receptors were collected from a human donor who was the organ donor for an intestinal transplant. CDR3s include the opening cysteine and the closing phenylalanine or tryptophan. Clone size, where shown, is once, few, many, or a class for clones that have expanded.

TRBJ2-7,TRBV27,once,CASSPLGTSSYEQYF
TRBJ1-1,TRBV10-3,-,CATSVEGAAFF
TRBJ1-2,TRBV19,-,CASSITGYYGYTF
TRBJ2-3,TRBV21-1,-,CASSKDPCSPGDTQYF
TRBJ2-1,TRBV5-8,once,CASSSRTSGVYNEQFF
TRBJ1-5,TRBV27,-,CASAYVSNQPQHF
TRBJ2-7,TRBV7-6,-,CASSLGEGLAGDF
TRBJ1-5,TRBV7-2,-,CASSLTVFNQPQHF
TRBJ2-2,TRBV7-7,-,CAVPGQSTGELFF
TRBJ2-5,TRBV7-2,once,CASSLGHNQETQYF
TRBJ2-7,TRBV20-1,-,CSARGGEQYF
TRBJ2-7,TRBV18,-,CASSPFGQAYEQYF
TRBJ2-3,TRBV2,-,CASSAGGAADTQYF
TRBJ1-1,TRBV11-2,-,CASSFGGMDTEAFF
TRBJ2-7,TRBV9,-,CASSETGQGSYEQYF
TRBJ2-2,TRBV9,-,CASSVAGYTGELFF
TRBJ1-3,TRBV13,-,CASSRGGRSSGNTIYF
TRBJ2-7,TRBV9,-,CASSVGAGGRLEQYF
TRBJ2-2,TRBV6-6,-,CASSPYNTGELFF
TRBJ2-2,TRBV7-9,-,CASSLQGASGELFF
TRBJ2-7,TRBV10-1,-,CAGGQRSYEQYF
TRBJ2-5,TRBV5-1,-,CASSSGGLAGRETQYF
TRBJ2-1,TRBV15,-,CATSSPGQSDNEQFF
TRBJ1-3,TRBV2,-,CASSVAGGGNTIYF
-,TRBV18,-,CASSPYLGTSYDEQYF
TRBJ2-6,TRBV10-3,-,CAISEWGAGANVLTF
TRBJ2-7,TRBV10-3,-,CAISGTSREQYF
TRBJ1-2,TRBV7-2,-,CASSSNTYGYTF
TRBJ1-6,TRBV7-3,-,CASSLDRGSGSPLHF
TRBJ1-4,TRBV7-9,-,CASSSRTGVTNEKLFF
TRBJ1-6,TRBV6-1,once,CASGTNREGSSPLHF
TRBJ1-1,TRBV6-5,-,CASSSGGSEAFF
TRBJ2-7,TRBV6-1,-,CASSDFREQYF
TRBJ1-6,TRBV19,-,CASSVLDPVGPLHF
TRBJ2-1,TRBV11-3,-,CASSLRTDSYNEQFF
TRBJ2-1,TRBV5-1,-,CASSLVSNEQFF
TRBJ1-1,TRBV4-2,-,CASSQADREGTEAFF
TRBJ2-5,TRBV2,-,CASSRTSGGVIKETQYF
TRBJ1-2,TRBV30,-,CAWRPWSPGSYGYTF
TRBJ1-3,TRBV18,-,CASSPGFAGENTIYF
TRBJ1-2,TRBV6-4,-,CASSVRGYGYTF
TRBJ2-7,TRBV7-6,-,CASSSSAYEQYF
TRBJ1-3,TRBV5-6,-,CASSLGTGKNGNTIYF
TRBJ2-1,TRBV27,-,CASSLSSGGPYNEQFF
TRBJ2-3,TRBV5-1,-,CASSFAGGPDTQYF
TRBJ2-5,TRBV6-6,-,CASSGGALQETQYF